The 3 T cell receptor beta chains below all came from one sample that was sequenced in a study of identical twins. One entry per CDR3 protein, called by TCRdb with MiXCR from the 5' RACE reads. The data show 450,000 or so distinct CDR3 sequences, around 14% seen once. This sample was also put to use in a study of yellow fever vaccine responses in identical twins.

The sequencing sample was made of CD4+ T cells sorted from blood. These receptors all come from a woman under 30 in good health.

This clonotype was recorded a few times. The chain combines TRBV6-5 with TRBJ1-1; maybe TRBD1 (6 bases). This CDR3 comprises 15 residues. CDR1 is MNHEY, CDR2 SVGAGI, per germline. V was shortened by 0 bases and J by 3 bases, with 11 bases between the two germline ends. This chain's CDR3 is CASSYSGRGDTEAFF. For the CDR3, the DNA is TGTGCCAGCAGTTACTCGGGCAGGGGTGACACTGAAGCTTTCTTT.

There are a few counts of this clonotype. This rearrangement joins TRBV5-1 to TRBJ2-7; 9 bases match TRBD1. J gave up 2 bases and V 0 bases, and 6 bases lay outside the gene matches. CDR1 is SGHRS and CDR2 is YFSETQ in the germline V gene. The CDR3 sequence is 16 residues long. The CDR3: CASSLGDRAIPYEQYF. CDR3 nucleotide sequence: TGCGCCAGCAGCTTGGGGGACAGGGCCATACCCTACGAGCAGTACTTC. The whole variable domain, filled in from reference TRBV5-1 and TRBJ2-7, reads KAGVTQTPRYLIKTRGQQVTLSCSPISGHRSVSWYQQTPGQGLQFLFEYFSETQRNKGNFPGRFSGRQFSNSRSEMNVSTLELGDSALYLCASSLGDRAIPYEQYFGPGTRLTVT.

The J gene is TRBJ2-7, the V gene TRBV5-1, with no clear D. Germline CDR1 reads SGHRS; CDR2 reads YFSETQ. The CDR3 sequence is 14 residues long. V was shortened by 4 bases and J by 2 bases, with 13 bases between the two germline ends. CDR3 sequence (DNA): TGCGCCAGCAGCCAGTCTCACGGTACCTACGAGCAGTACTTC. Protein sequence: CASSQSHGTYEQYF.